This T cell receptor (beta chain) was captured by sequencing in a study of OX40 agonist ivuxolimab in advanced cancers. Study information: Patients took ivuxolimab, an agonistic anti-OX40 (CD134) antibody. Every 2 weeks, ivuxolimab was infused into the patients intravenously at between 0.01 and 10 mg/kg. Regarding the study as a whole: Several nonresponders also turned out to have low normalized T-cell clonal expansion. Which antigen the expanded peripheral T cells recognized is unknown.

Of note for this clone: No antigen is known for it.

The data were produced by immunoSEQ multiplex PCR, yet TCRdb's version contains in-frame clones alone and is incomplete. The profile shows tens of thousands of clones, 84% of them singletons. Trimming took off 1 base at V and 11 bases at J, with 17 bases between the two ends. The germline V gene encodes CDR1 SEHNR and CDR2 FQNEAQ (reference sequence). The CDR3 is 14 residues long. The gene calls are TRBV7-9 and TRBJ1-2, with D possibly matching TRBD1 (5 bases). The clonotype originates from an adult with an advanced solid tumor such as melanoma, head and neck, liver or kidney cancer. The sample in question was CD4+ or CD8+ T cells sorted from blood, obtained in a trial of the OX40 agonist ivuxolimab. For the CDR3, the DNA is TGTGCCAGCAGCTTAGTGGAGGCAGGGAAAGGGTACACCTTC. This translates into CASSLVEAGKGYTF. Together with reference TRBV7-9 and TRBJ1-2, the CDR3 gives the full variable domain: DTGVSQNPRHKITKRGQNVTFRCDPISEHNRLYWYRQTLGQGPEFLTYFQNEAQLEKSRLLSDRFSAERPKGSFSTLEIQRTEQGDSAMYLCASSLVEAGKGYTFGSGTRLTVV.